The 12 T cell receptor beta chains below all came from one sample that was sequenced in a study of T-cell reconstitution after alpha-beta-depleted transplantation in children. Unique molecular identifiers were used to barcode this TCRbeta library. Using its own MiXCR run on the PCR reads, TCRdb lists one record per CDR3 protein. The table shows 120,000 to 150,000 distinct CDR3 sequences, with roughly 9% occurring only once. The sequences come from PBMCs, mostly from graft donor cells, collected 180 days after TCRalphabeta/CD19-depleted stem cell transplant. The receptors shown here come from a female patient aged 2-10 years who had a stem cell transplant for congenital amegakaryocytic thrombocytopenia, so the T cells may come from the graft donor.

This chain uses TRBV27 with TRBJ2-3; the D gene could be TRBD1 or TRBD2 (6 bases each). CDR1 and CDR2 from the germline V gene are MNHEY and SMNVEV (reference sequence). V dropped 3 bases and J dropped 5 bases, with 12 bases sitting between them. CDR3 size: 14 residues. This CDR3 is CASSLTGAEDTQYF. For the CDR3, the DNA is TGTGCCAGCAGTTTGACGGGGGCGGAAGATACGCAGTATTTT.

This clonotype was picked up many times. This chain joins TRBV29-1 and TRBJ1-2; D may be TRBD1 (5 bases). V was cut by 0 bases and J by 4 bases, with 15 bases left in between. This CDR3 region has 15 residues. Germline V gene data show CDR1 as SQVTM and CDR2 as ANQGSEA. The CDR3 protein is CSVEDRAGTGYGYTF. CDR3 sequence (DNA): TGCAGCGTTGAAGATCGAGCAGGGACGGGCTATGGCTACACCTTC.

The sample holds many counts of this clonotype. The chain uses TRBV5-1 and TRBJ2-3, with TRBD2 matching over 10 bases. CDR1 is SGHRS, CDR2 YFSETQ, per germline. The CDR3 length is 15 residues. After removal of 5 bases from V and 2 bases from J, the junction contained 5 bases not matched to a gene. Here the CDR3 DNA reads TGCGCCAGCAGGTTAGCGGGAGGTGACACAGATACGCAGTATTTT. It yields the protein CASRLAGGDTDTQYF.

This clonotype was observed at least ten times. The chain links TRBV28 to TRBJ1-2; the D gene is possibly TRBD1 (5 bases). The CDR3 length is 12 residues. Per the germline V gene, CDR1 is MDHEN and CDR2 is SYDVKM. The CDR3 sequence: CVSGTVTYGYTF. The DNA of the CDR3 is TGTGTATCCGGGACGGTCACCTATGGCTACACCTTC.

In its sample, this clonotype was seen many times. The rearrangement joins TRBV29-1 to TRBJ2-7, with 12 bases aligning to TRBD2. CDR1 is SQVTM, CDR2 ANQGSEA, per germline. The junction had 6 bases not matched to a gene; V was cut back by 6 bases and J by 3 bases. CDR3 length: 14 amino acids. Written as DNA, the CDR3 is TGCAGCGTCGATGGACTAGCGGGATTCTACGAGCAGTACTTC. It specifies CSVDGLAGFYEQYF.

This clonotype was seen ten or more times. The genes are TRBV15 and TRBJ2-7; D is unclear. Germline V gene data show CDR1 as LNHNV and CDR2 as YYDKDF (reference sequence). CDR3 size: 13 residues. V lost 0 bases, J lost 3 bases, and 6 bases lay in between. The CDR3 nucleotides read TGTGCCACCAGCAGAGATATGAGCTACGAGCAGTACTTC. Translated: CATSRDMSYEQYF.

The table lists this clonotype with many counts. The DNA of the CDR3 is TGTGCCAGCAGCAGTAGCGGTTTCTATGGCTACACCTTC. Translation: CASSSSGFYGYTF. The V and J genes are TRBV7-9 and TRBJ1-2; no firm D call. Germline loops: CDR1 SEHNR, CDR2 FQNEAQ (reference sequence). The CDR3 is 13 amino acids. Trimming removed 5 bases from V and 4 bases from J, with 11 bases in between.

This clonotype occurred a few times. The chain recombines TRBV3-1 with TRBJ2-5; D is perhaps TRBD1 or TRBD2 (5 bases each). The CDR3 is made up of 15 amino acids. Trimming cost V 1 base and J 1 base, with 10 bases left between them. Germline CDR1 LGHDT, CDR2 YNNKEL (reference sequence). The CDR3 region is CASSQVGAPQETQYF. CDR3 DNA sequence: TGTGCCAGCAGCCAAGTCGGGGCCCCCCAAGAGACCCAGTACTTC.

In its sample, this clonotype was seen many times. The chain has TRBV7-2 and TRBJ2-7, with 7 nucleotides matching TRBD2. With V trimmed by 5 bases and J by 1 base, 11 bases remained unmatched. Germline V lookup: CDR1 SGHTA, CDR2 FQGNSA. The CDR3 totals 16 residues. CDR3 loop: CASSPPRLRGSYEQYF. As DNA, the CDR3 is TGTGCCAGCAGCCCCCCTCGGTTGCGGGGGTCCTACGAGCAGTACTTC.

At least ten counts were recorded for this clonotype. The chain uses TRBV7-2 and TRBJ2-7; 8 bases agree with TRBD1. This CDR3 contains 16 residues. Trimming cost V 5 bases and J 3 bases; bases outside gene matches: 12. The germline CDR1 and CDR2 sequences are SGHTA and FQGNSA. This chain's CDR3 is CASSPGRGRVFYEQYF. The CDR3 bases are TGTGCCAGCAGCCCCGGCAGGGGGCGCGTCTTCTACGAGCAGTACTTC.

This clonotype came up many times. The rearrangement links TRBV12-3 or TRBV12-4 to TRBJ2-7; 9 positions match TRBD1. After removal of 5 bases from V and 2 bases from J, the junction contained 7 bases not matched to a gene. This CDR3 contains 15 residues. The CDR3 DNA reads as TGTGCCAGCAGTGTATATTGGACAGGGGCCTACGAGCAGTACTTC. Translation: CASSVYWTGAYEQYF.

This clonotype appeared many times. The chain links TRBV5-1 to TRBJ2-7; 9 positions agree with TRBD1. Germline trimming cut 4 bases from V and 2 bases from J; bases unmatched to any gene: 4. The CDR3 runs 14 residues. The V gene's germline CDR1 is SGHRS and CDR2 YFSETQ. CDR3 residues: CASSPRQGAYEQYF. The CDR3 nucleotides read TGCGCCAGCAGCCCAAGACAGGGGGCCTACGAGCAGTACTTC.